This T cell receptor beta chain is from a study of shared clonotypes between healthy human individuals. Across the whole study: Aged between 18 and 49, the donors were two women and three men.

CD45RO-negative CD8 cells positively selected for CCR7 made up the naive population, which excluded terminally differentiated effector memory CD45RA+ cells. Each PCR replicate from the sorted subsets contained 150 to 250 ng DNA, which is about 31,000 T cell genomes. Per the original methods: Junction-only sequences without quality scores came from ImmunoSEQ, so filtering differed. Generated by immunoSEQ multiplex PCR, the TCRdb table keeps only in-frame clones and is missing some. V and J calls and clone size follow that table, whereas D and trimming were derived from the DNA. Here the sample spans roughly 2.1 million clones, about 93% being singletons. CDR1 and CDR2 from the germline V gene are SGHRS and YFSETQ. The V gene lost 0 bases and the J gene lost 3 bases, with 10 bases spanning the gap. CDR3 length: 14 amino acids.

Sequenced sample: naive CD8+ T cells from PBMCs. The V gene is TRBV5-1, the J gene TRBJ2-7, with D possibly being TRBD1 (6 bases). The sequence was obtained from a young man in good health. Some clones in this sample may be carry-over from other donors' samples. CDR3 protein: CASSLAPGVYEQYF. The CDR3 nucleotides read TGCGCCAGCAGCTTGGCGCCAGGGGTCTACGAGCAGTACTTC.